Listed below are T cell receptor beta chains from one sample, sequenced in a study of Tregs in tolerant kidney transplant recipients. Profiling relied on immunoSEQ multiplex PCR, and the TCRdb table lists in-frame clones only, not all of them. Of approximately 69,000 clones listed, roughly 89% are singletons. The sequenced sample was CD4+ T cells from blood, obtained before the transplant. The receptors shown here come from a human donor who received a combined kidney and bone marrow transplant. Each CDR3 is given with its conserved first and last residue. D genes are given only for firm matches. Clone size is stated in some rows and not others, as once, few, many or a class when expanded.

clone_size	v_call	j_call	d_call	cdr3_nt	cdr3_aa
.	TRBV28	TRBJ2-7	TRBD2	TGTGCCAGCACGGACCGGTCCCGAGCGGGGTCCTACGAGCAGTACTTC	CASTDRSRAGSYEQYF
.	TRBV5-1	TRBJ1-2	.	TGCGCCAGCAGCTTGGAAGGGGATGGCTACACCTTC	CASSLEGDGYTF
.	TRBV10-3	TRBJ2-2	TRBD1	TGTGCCATCAGTGAACACGACAGGGCGAACACCGGGGAGCTGTTTTTT	CAISEHDRANTGELFF
.	TRBV5-4	TRBJ1-2	TRBD1	TGTGCCAGCAGCCCTTTCGCCCCGGGACAGGGGAAGTATGGCTACACCTTC	CASSPFAPGQGKYGYTF
.	TRBV29-1	TRBJ2-7	TRBD1	TGCAGCGTAAGTAGTGGGACAGAGACGAGCGAGCAGTACTTC	CSVSSGTETSEQYF
.	TRBV11-3	TRBJ1-5	.	TGTGCCAGCAGCTCCGTTCTAGGGGGCAATCAGCCCCAGCATTTT	CASSSVLGGNQPQHF
.	TRBV5-4	TRBJ1-2	TRBD1	TGTGCCAGCAGCGGACAGGGTGGTGGCTACACCTTC	CASSGQGGGYTF
.	TRBV30	TRBJ2-7	TRBD1	TGTGCCTGGAGTGTACGAGGGACAGGAGCGTCGGTGCAGTACTTC	CAWSVRGTGASVQYF
.	TRBV28	TRBJ2-5	.	TGTGCCAGCGGCGGCCTCGGGGAGACCCAGTACTTC	CASGGLGETQYF
.	TRBV28	TRBJ2-3	TRBD2	TGTGCCAGCAGTCGAAGCGGGAGCCCAGATACGCAGTATTTT	CASSRSGSPDTQYF
.	TRBV30	TRBJ1-5	.	TGTGCCTGGAGTACCAGGGGCAATCAGCCCCAGCATTTT	CAWSTRGNQPQHF
.	TRBV29-1	TRBJ1-2	TRBD1	TGCAGCGTTGAAGAAGGTGAGGGGGCCAACTATGGCTACACCTTC	CSVEEGEGANYGYTF
.	TRBV10-3	TRBJ2-7	TRBD1	TGTGCCGCTGGGACAGGGAGGGAGCAGTACTTC	CAAGTGREQYF
.	TRBV19	TRBJ2-7	.	TGTGCCAGTAGATCCGGGGAGCAGGACGTCCTATACCACGAGCAGTACTTC	CASRSGEQDVLYHEQYF
.	TRBV18	TRBJ1-4	TRBD1	TGTGCCAGCTCCAGAGACAGGGTCGAAGAAAAACTGTTTTTT	CASSRDRVEEKLFF
.	TRBV30	TRBJ1-2	.	TGTGCCTGGAGTCCAGGGCGAAACTATGGCTACACCTTC	CAWSPGRNYGYTF
.	TRBV5-1	TRBJ2-5	TRBD2	TGCGCCAGCAGCTTGGTAGCGGGAGGGCAAGAGACCCAGTACTTC	CASSLVAGGQETQYF
.	TRBV2	TRBJ1-5	.	TGTGCCAGCAGTGAATTAGGGGTTAGCAATCAGCCCCAGCATTTT	CASSELGVSNQPQHF
.	TRBV2	TRBJ2-5	.	TGTGCCAGCAGAGAGCGCCAGCGTCGGGAGACCCAGTACTTC	CASRERQRRETQYF
.	TRBV12-5	TRBJ1-3	.	TGTGCTAGTGGTACCGGGATATCTGGAAACACCATATATTTT	CASGTGISGNTIYF
.	TRBV20-1	TRBJ1-2	.	TGCAGTGCTCCAGCGCGGACAGGCTACACCTTC	CSAPARTGYTF
once	TRBV29-1	TRBJ2-1	TRBD2	TGCAGCGTGCAGCGGGACCTGAATGAGCAGTTCTTC	CSVQRDLNEQFF
.	TRBV30	TRBJ2-5	.	TGTGCCTGGAGTGCTCTACCGGCAGGGGGGGAGACCCAGTACTTC	CAWSALPAGGETQYF
.	TRBV28	TRBJ2-7	.	TGTGCCAGCAGTTTATCCCCTAGATTCGACGAGCAGTACTTC	CASSLSPRFDEQYF
once	TRBV28	TRBJ2-7	TRBD1	TGTGCCAGCAGAGACGGGACAGGCTCCTACGAGCAGTACTTC	CASRDGTGSYEQYF
.	TRBV9	TRBJ1-1	.	TGTGCCAGCAGCCCCCATGGAGGGGAAGGGAACACTGAAGCTTTCTTT	CASSPHGGEGNTEAFF